A selection of T cell receptor beta chains follows, all from one sample in a study of blood T cell repertoires in COVID-19. Repertoires were generated with immunoSEQ multiplex PCR, while TCRdb's copy carries only in-frame clones and drops some. This table has 200,000 to 300,000 clones, approximately 90% appearing once. The sequencing input was PBMCs or T cells enriched from blood (not recorded which). Source of these receptors: a middle-aged woman with acute COVID-19. Each CDR3 is given with its conserved first and last residue. A D gene is named only where the DNA matches it firmly. A row's size may be missing; if present it is once, few, many or a size class.

-	TRBV19	-	TRBJ1-5	CASSPDRGSNQPQHF	TGTGCCAGTAGTCCCGACCGGGGGAGCAATCAGCCCCAGCATTTT
-	TRBV18	-	TRBJ1-2	CASSPRTGANYGYTF	TGTGCCAGCTCACCTCGAACAGGAGCTAACTATGGCTACACCTTC
-	TRBV7-4	TRBD2	TRBJ2-1	CASSFSGLAGGEGNEQFF	TGTGCCAGCAGCTTTTCCGGACTAGCGGGAGGGGAGGGGAATGAGCAGTTCTTC
-	TRBV2	TRBD2	TRBJ2-7	CASKQGLAAYEQYF	TGTGCCAGCAAGCAAGGGCTAGCGGCGTACGAGCAGTACTTC
once	TRBV28	TRBD1	TRBJ1-5	CASSSGTAYNQPQHF	TGTGCCAGCAGTTCAGGGACAGCCTATAATCAGCCCCAGCATTTT
-	TRBV7-2	-	TRBJ1-2	CASSPSGSQKTHGYTF	TGTGCCAGCAGTCCATCGGGGAGCCAGAAGACCCATGGCTACACCTTC
-	TRBV29-1	TRBD1	TRBJ2-1	CSVSTGDTSYNEQFF	TGCAGCGTCTCGACAGGGGATACCTCCTACAATGAGCAGTTCTTC
-	TRBV27	TRBD2	TRBJ2-7	CASSFSTSYRYEQYF	TGTGCCAGCAGTTTCTCGACTAGCTATCGCTACGAGCAGTACTTC
few	TRBV28	-	TRBJ2-7	CASSLPSLASTYEQYF	TGTGCCAGCAGTTTACCTAGCCTAGCGTCCACCTACGAGCAGTACTTC
-	TRBV18	-	TRBJ2-1	CASSPPVGAASYNEQFF	TGTGCCAGCTCACCACCAGTGGGGGCTGCGTCCTACAATGAGCAGTTCTTC
-	TRBV4-1	-	TRBJ2-7	CASSQGGGGATYEQYF	TGCGCCAGCAGCCAGGGGGGTGGAGGGGCGACATACGAGCAGTACTTC
-	TRBV7-6	-	TRBJ2-1	CASSLEGGVDEQFF	TGTGCCAGCAGCTTAGAGGGGGGGGTCGATGAGCAGTTCTTC
-	TRBV25-1	TRBD1	TRBJ2-7	CASSPWTGDEQYF	TGTGCCAGCAGTCCGTGGACAGGGGACGAGCAGTACTTC
-	TRBV5-4	-	TRBJ2-1	CASSLTGDSYNEQFF	TGTGCCAGCAGCTTAACGGGGGATTCCTACAATGAGCAGTTCTTC
-	TRBV4-1	-	TRBJ1-4	CASTDYSGTNEKLFF	TGCGCCAGCACCGATTACTCGGGAACTAATGAAAAACTGTTTTTT
-	TRBV4-1	TRBD2	TRBJ2-3	CASSQAAGERRADTQYF	TGCGCCAGCAGCCAAGCAGCGGGAGAGCGGCGCGCAGATACGCAGTATTTT
-	TRBV28	-	TRBJ1-2	CASSRNPGKSDYGYTF	TGTGCCAGCAGCCGTAATCCAGGGAAATCGGACTATGGCTACACCTTC
-	TRBV9	-	TRBJ1-3	CASSRTGDSGNTIYF	TGTGCCAGCAGCCGGACGGGGGACTCTGGAAACACCATATATTTT
-	TRBV2	-	TRBJ1-1	CASRPGGHTEAFF	TGTGCCAGCAGACCCGGGGGGCACACTGAAGCTTTCTTT
once	TRBV12-3/TRBV12-4	TRBD1	TRBJ2-7	CASRRTGSYEQYF	TGTGCCAGCAGAAGGACAGGGTCCTACGAGCAGTACTTC
-	TRBV29-1	-	TRBJ1-1	CSVDRGRRDEAFF	TGCAGCGTTGACAGGGGACGACGAGATGAAGCTTTCTTT
many	TRBV5-8	-	TRBJ1-2	CASSLELGSGGYTF	TGTGCCAGCAGCTTGGAGTTAGGCTCGGGGGGCTACACCTTC
-	TRBV28	-	TRBJ1-1	CASSLVFQGLNTEAFF	TGTGCCAGCAGTTTGGTATTCCAGGGCCTGAACACTGAAGCTTTCTTT
-	TRBV4-3	TRBD1	TRBJ2-3	CASSQNRGLGDTQYF	TGCGCCAGCAGCCAAAACAGGGGGCTCGGGGATACGCAGTATTTT
-	TRBV19	-	TRBJ2-2	CASTMGAGSNTGELFF	TGTGCCAGTACCATGGGGGCGGGCTCTAACACCGGGGAGCTGTTTTTT
once	TRBV3-1/TRBV3-2	-	TRBJ1-6	CASSPTGTNRNSPLHF	TGTGCCAGCAGCCCCACCGGGACAAATCGTAATTCACCCCTCCACTTT
-	TRBV12-3/TRBV12-4	TRBD1	TRBJ2-5	CASSPGTAETQYF	TGTGCCAGCAGTCCAGGGACAGCAGAGACCCAGTACTTC
-	TRBV5-4	-	TRBJ2-1	CASSRPGQHDEQFF	TGTGCCAGCAGTAGGCCAGGCCAACACGATGAGCAGTTCTTC
-	TRBV28	-	TRBJ1-5	CASSRQPNQPQHF	TGTGCCAGCAGCCGACAGCCAAATCAGCCCCAGCATTTT
-	TRBV19	-	TRBJ1-2	CASTIYEREGDGYTF	TGTGCCAGTACCATCTACGAAAGGGAGGGTGATGGCTACACCTTC
-	TRBV13	-	TRBJ1-1	CAGQEFTNTEAFF	TGTGCCGGACAAGAGTTTACGAACACTGAAGCTTTCTTT
-	TRBV24-1	TRBD2	TRBJ2-7	CATSDLWTSGTSSYEQYF	TGTGCCACCAGTGATTTGTGGACTAGCGGGACGAGCTCCTACGAGCAGTACTTC
-	TRBV5-4	TRBD1	TRBJ2-7	CASSYTGTAYEQYF	TGTGCCAGCAGCTATACCGGGACAGCCTACGAGCAGTACTTC
-	TRBV29-1	-	TRBJ1-1	CSVGGVNTEAFF	TGCAGCGTTGGGGGAGTAAACACTGAAGCTTTCTTT
-	TRBV12-3/TRBV12-4	-	TRBJ2-3	CASSLEYGNTQYF	TGTGCCAGCAGTTTAGAGTACGGGAATACGCAGTATTTT
-	TRBV6-2/TRBV6-3	TRBD2	TRBJ2-1	CASSSPAGVSYNEQFF	TGTGCCAGCAGTTCCCCAGCGGGAGTTTCTTACAATGAGCAGTTCTTC
-	TRBV6-5	TRBD1	TRBJ2-7	CASSYAGQGANYEQYF	TGTGCCAGCAGTTACGCGGGACAGGGGGCCAACTACGAGCAGTACTTC
few	TRBV7-9	-	TRBJ2-1	CASSPPLGREQFF	TGTGCCAGCAGCCCTCCCCTAGGAAGAGAGCAGTTCTTC
-	TRBV18	-	TRBJ1-5	CASSPESGNQPQHF	TGTGCCAGCTCACCAGAAAGCGGCAATCAGCCCCAGCATTTT
-	TRBV6-5	-	TRBJ1-2	CASSYTGGSSYGYTF	TGTGCCAGCAGTTATACGGGGGGGTCTAGCTATGGCTACACCTTC
-	TRBV5-4	TRBD1	TRBJ1-2	CASSLPTGDGYTF	TGTGCCAGCAGCTTGCCGACAGGGGATGGCTACACCTTC
few	TRBV20-1	-	TRBJ1-2	CSKAGLYGYTF	TGCAGTAAAGCAGGGCTCTATGGCTACACCTTC
once	TRBV28	-	TRBJ1-1	CASSLSRTEAFF	TGTGCCAGCAGTTTATCCAGGACTGAAGCTTTCTTT
-	TRBV6-4	-	TRBJ2-1	CASSDWGDEGDNEQFF	TGTGCCAGCAGTGACTGGGGGGATGAGGGTGACAATGAGCAGTTCTTC